Sequencing of this TCR beta chain was carried out in a study of shared clonotypes between healthy human individuals. Study results and caveats: Incompleteness in sorted-subset sequencing, despite large depth, was shown by rarefaction.

Points on this clone: Its target is unknown.

Assay runs were performed at deep level. The authors split each subset's genomic DNA evenly across several immunoSEQ plates. Each PCR replicate from the sorted subsets contained 150 to 250 ng DNA, which is 25,000 to 30,000 T cell genomes. The protocol was immunoSEQ multiplex PCR, while the TCRdb copy is restricted to in-frame clones and leaves out a portion. The sample lists about 1 million clones; approximately 70% were seen once. The CDR3 extends over 12 amino acids. The V gene lost 3 bases and the J gene lost 11 bases, with 13 bases spanning the gap. The germline V gene has CDR1 LNHDA and CDR2 SQIVND (reference sequence).

The TCR sequence derives from a man aged 18 to 35 in good health. Sequencing was done on a sample of memory CD4+ T cells sorted from blood. Indicated subset: CD45RA-negative fraction. The chain uses TRBV19 and TRBJ1-1; perhaps TRBD1 as D (6 bases). CDR3 amino acids: CASSMSAGAAFF. The CDR3 DNA sequence: TGTGCCAGTAGTATGTCCGCGGGGGCGGCTTTCTTT.